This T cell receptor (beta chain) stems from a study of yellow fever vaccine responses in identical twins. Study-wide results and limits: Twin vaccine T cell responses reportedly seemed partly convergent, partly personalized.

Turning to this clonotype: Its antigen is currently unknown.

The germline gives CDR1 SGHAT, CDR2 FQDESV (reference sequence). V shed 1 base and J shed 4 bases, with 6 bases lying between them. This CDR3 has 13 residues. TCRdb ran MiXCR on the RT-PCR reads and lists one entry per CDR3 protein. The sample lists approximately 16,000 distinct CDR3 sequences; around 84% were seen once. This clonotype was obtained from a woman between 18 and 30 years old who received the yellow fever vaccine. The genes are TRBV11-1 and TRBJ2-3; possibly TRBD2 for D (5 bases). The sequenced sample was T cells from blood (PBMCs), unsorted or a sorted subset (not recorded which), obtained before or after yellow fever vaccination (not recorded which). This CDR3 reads CASSLGGPDTQYF. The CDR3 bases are TGTGCCAGCAGCTTAGGAGGGCCAGATACGCAGTATTTT.